These 26 T cell receptor beta chains were sequenced from one sample in a study of beta chain features in type 1 diabetes. The investigators reverse transcribed all of the isolated RNA, so they sequenced expressed TCRB transcripts. Method: immunoSEQ multiplex PCR; TCRdb's copy keeps in-frame clones and lacks some. The table records under 400,000 clones, around an eighth of them present only once. The sequenced sample consisted of naive CD4+ T cells from blood. Receptors originate from a man between 18 and 29 years old in good health.

J is TRBJ2-7 and V is TRBV7-2; D is perhaps TRBD1 (5 bases). V was cut by 1 base and J by 4 bases, with 14 bases left in between. The CDR3 has 15 residues. CDR1 and CDR2 (germline): SGHTA, FQGNSA. In nucleotides, the CDR3 is TGTGCCAGCAGCTTAGTGGGGCAGACCAGTTACGAGCAGTACTTC. Amino acid sequence: CASSLVGQTSYEQYF.

This chain uses TRBV28 with TRBJ1-1; possible D gene TRBD1, 5 bases. Germline values: CDR1 MDHEN, CDR2 SYDVKM. The V and J ends lost 2 bases and 5 bases respectively, with 12 bases between them. This CDR3 has 14 amino acids. The CDR3 sequence: CASSLRGLRTEAFF. DNA for the CDR3: TGTGCCAGCAGTTTAAGGGGTCTCAGAACTGAAGCTTTCTTT.

This clone came up a few times. The chain uses TRBV7-3 and TRBJ1-2; 8 positions match TRBD1. The trim removed 5 bases at V and 3 bases at J, leaving 8 bases unmatched. The length of the CDR3 is 15 residues. Germline CDR1 and CDR2: SGHTA and FQGTGA. The DNA of the CDR3 is TGTGCCAGCAGCATCGGACAGGGACTCGACTATGGCTACACCTTC. Residues: CASSIGQGLDYGYTF.

The CDR3 protein is CASSARPTGILYNEQFF. CDR3 bases: TGTGCCAGCAGCGCTCGACCGACAGGGATACTCTACAATGAGCAGTTCTTC. This rearrangement joins TRBV9 to TRBJ2-1; 7 bases agree with TRBD1. The germline gives CDR1 SGDLS, CDR2 YYNGEE. The CDR3 is made up of 17 amino acids. The V segment lost 3 bases and the J segment 3 bases; nucleotides outside the gene matches: 12.

This clone was counted only a few times. The CDR3 loop is CASSRRQGIRNTEAFF. The CDR3 DNA reads as TGTGCCAGCAGTCGACGACAGGGAATCAGGAACACTGAAGCTTTCTTT. The chain employs TRBV28 and TRBJ1-1; TRBD1 matches at 7 bases. V shed 5 bases, J shed 1 base, and the junction held 10 bases outside the gene matches. Germline CDR1 is MDHEN and CDR2 is SYDVKM. This CDR3 is built from 16 residues.

Only one count was recorded for this clone. As DNA, the CDR3 is TGTGCCAGCAGCCACCGTGGGCCGGGGAGCACTGAAGCTTTCTTT. Protein sequence: CASSHRGPGSTEAFF. This sequence joins TRBV11-2 and TRBJ1-1; D not resolved. CDR1 SGHAT and CDR2 FQNNGV come from the germline V gene. This CDR3 spans 15 amino acids. V was pared by 5 bases and J by 4 bases, with 17 bases between.

This clone has just a few counts. The chain employs TRBV7-2 and TRBJ2-5, with 7 positions matching TRBD1. Trimming at V came to 4 bases and at J to 2 bases, leaving 4 bases not matched to a gene. The CDR3 is 14 residues long. Germline CDR1 and CDR2: SGHTA and FQGNSA. CDR3 sequence reads: CASSYRDRQETQYF. CDR3 coding DNA: TGTGCCAGCAGCTACCGGGACAGACAAGAGACCCAGTACTTC.

The genes are TRBV28 and TRBJ2-7; 11 positions match TRBD1. CDR1 is MDHEN and CDR2 is SYDVKM in the germline V gene. The V gene end was trimmed by 3 bases and the J gene end by 6 bases; junction bases not matched to a gene: 7. This CDR3 region has 15 residues. The chain's CDR3 is CASSFGVGTGGEQYF. As DNA, the CDR3 is TGTGCCAGCAGTTTCGGAGTAGGGACAGGGGGCGAGCAGTACTTC. Based on the CDR3 plus reference TRBV28 and TRBJ2-7, the full variable domain is DVKVTQSSRYLVKRTGEKVFLECVQDMDHENMFWYRQDPGLGLRLIYFSYDVKMKEKGDIPEGYSVSREKKERFSLILESASTNQTSMYLCASSFGVGTGGEQYFGPGTRLTVT.

This clone was seen only a few times. The V call is TRBV6-6, the J call TRBJ2-4; D unclear. V was clipped by 0 bases and J by 5 bases, with 2 bases between them. The CDR3 is 12 amino acids. The germline V gene encodes CDR1 MNHNY and CDR2 SVGAGI (reference sequence). The CDR3 protein is CASSYSENIQYF. The CDR3 DNA sequence: TGTGCCAGCAGTTACTCCGAAAACATTCAGTACTTC.

The chain has TRBV5-1 and TRBJ1-5, with 7 bases that match TRBD1. Germline trimming cut 0 bases from V and 7 bases from J; bases unmatched to any gene: 4. Looked up from germline, CDR1 is SGHRS and CDR2 is YFSETQ. This CDR3 contains 14 residues. The CDR3 reads CASSLATGAQPQHF. The CDR3 nucleotides are TGCGCCAGCAGCTTGGCCACAGGGGCACAGCCCCAGCATTTT. The whole variable domain, remainder taken from reference TRBV5-1 and TRBJ1-5, is KAGVTQTPRYLIKTRGQQVTLSCSPISGHRSVSWYQQTPGQGLQFLFEYFSETQRNKGNFPGRFSGRQFSNSRSEMNVSTLELGDSALYLCASSLATGAQPQHFGDGTRLSIL.

The V call is TRBV15, the J call TRBJ2-5; a weak D match, TRBD1 (7 bases). Germline CDR1 reads LNHNV; CDR2 reads YYDKDF (reference sequence). The CDR3 runs 16 residues. Trimming left V 2 bases short and J 5 bases short, with 18 bases between. CDR3 residues: CATSRQGEAIRETQYF. CDR3 in DNA: TGTGCCACCAGCAGACAGGGGGAGGCTATCAGGGAGACCCAGTACTTC.

This clone was seen more than once but under ten times. The CDR3 loop is CAISAGTGGFWYF. In nucleotides, the CDR3 is TGTGCCATCAGTGCCGGGACAGGGGGCTTCTGGTATTTT. The chain joins TRBV10-3 to TRBJ2-3; 12 bases fit TRBD1. Germline CDR1 ENHRY, CDR2 SYGVKD. With 4 bases clipped from V and 14 bases from J, the junction kept 7 bases outside the gene matches. The CDR3 runs to 13 residues.

This clone was seen only a few times. This CDR3 reads CASQRDRQNEQFF. As DNA, the CDR3 is TGTGCCAGCCAGAGGGACAGACAAAATGAGCAGTTCTTC. The gene calls are TRBV28 and TRBJ2-1, with TRBD1 identical over 7 bases. V trimming: 8 bases; J trimming: 7 bases; junction bases outside the gene matches: 8. This CDR3 comprises 13 residues. Germline V CDR1 and CDR2: MDHEN, SYDVKM.

This clone has more than one count but fewer than ten. This chain links TRBV28 with TRBJ2-5; TRBD2 matches 10 bases. The V gene's germline CDR1 is MDHEN and CDR2 SYDVKM. This CDR3 has 15 residues. Germline trimming cut 6 bases from V and 2 bases from J; bases unmatched to any gene: 6. DNA for the CDR3: TGTGCCAGCAGGAAGAGACTAGCGGGTCAAGAGACCCAGTACTTC. It translates to CASRKRLAGQETQYF.

The V gene is TRBV11-2, the J gene TRBJ2-1, with TRBD2 identical over 9 bases. CDR1 SGHAT and CDR2 FQNNGV come from the germline V gene. After removal of 5 bases from V and 8 bases from J, the junction contained 16 bases not matched to a gene. The length of the CDR3 is 17 residues. The CDR3: CASSPDHGAGGGYEQFF. CDR3 sequence (DNA): TGTGCCAGCAGCCCCGATCACGGAGCGGGGGGTGGTTATGAGCAGTTCTTC.

The chain links TRBV5-6 to TRBJ1-1; the D gene is possibly TRBD1 (5 bases). This CDR3 has 15 residues. V was cut by 6 bases and J by 0 bases, with 15 bases left in between. CDR1 is SGHDT, CDR2 YYEEEE, per germline. CDR3 nucleotide sequence: TGTGCCAGCACGAGGCCCACAGGACTGAACACTGAAGCTTTCTTT. Amino acid sequence: CASTRPTGLNTEAFF. The variable domain in full, completed from reference TRBV5-6 and TRBJ1-1, reads DAGVTQSPTHLIKTRGQQVTLRCSPKSGHDTVSWYQQALGQGPQFIFQYYEEEERQRGNFPDRFSGHQFPNYSSELNVNALLLGDSALYLCASTRPTGLNTEAFFGQGTRLTVV.

This clone was observed a few times. The chain uses TRBV7-9 and TRBJ2-2, with TRBD1 as a possible D gene (6 bases). The CDR3 is 13 residues long. Deletions cut 4 bases from V and 6 bases from J, with 9 bases between. Per germline, CDR1 SEHNR and CDR2 FQNEAQ (reference sequence). CDR3 in DNA: TGTGCCAGCAGCTCCCAGGGGCCCGGGGAGCTGTTTTTT. It specifies CASSSQGPGELFF.

This rearrangement joins TRBV6-6 to TRBJ2-5; D not resolved. Germline values: CDR1 MNHNY, CDR2 SVGAGI (reference sequence). V was trimmed by 0 bases and J by 1 base, leaving 6 bases between them. The CDR3 covers 14 residues. The CDR3 coding sequence is TGTGCCAGCAGTTACTCGAACACCCAAGAGACCCAGTACTTC. Translation gives CASSYSNTQETQYF.

V and J are TRBV7-2 and TRBJ1-5; D is possibly TRBD1 (6 bases). Germline V gene lookup returns CDR1 SGHTA and CDR2 FQGNSA. The CDR3 extends over 17 amino acids. V was cut by 0 bases and J by 6 bases, with 18 bases left in between. CDR3 loop: CASSLASGGGGRQPQHF. The CDR3 DNA reads TGTGCCAGCAGCTTAGCTTCGGGGGGGGGCGGACGTCAGCCCCAGCATTTT.

This clone appeared a single time. V gene TRBV7-9 combines with J gene TRBJ2-2, with D possibly being TRBD2 (6 bases). CDR3 length: 16 amino acids. Trimming took off 1 base at V and 6 bases at J, with 15 bases between the two ends. Germline V CDR1 and CDR2: SEHNR, FQNEAQ (reference sequence). In DNA form, the CDR3 reads TGTGCCAGCAGCTTAGACGGCGGGGCCCTCTCCGGGGAGCTGTTTTTT. Its protein is CASSLDGGALSGELFF.

V and J are TRBV29-1 and TRBJ1-2, with 9 bases aligning to TRBD1. The germline gives CDR1 SQVTM, CDR2 ANQGSEA. There are 13 residues in the CDR3. V shed 1 base, J shed 5 bases, and the junction held 2 bases outside the gene matches. In nucleotides, the CDR3 is TGCAGCGTTGAAGGGGACAGGGATTATGGCTACACCTTC. This encodes CSVEGDRDYGYTF. Based on the CDR3 plus reference TRBV29-1 and TRBJ1-2, the full variable domain is SAVISQKPSRDICQRGTSLTIQCQVDSQVTMMFWYRQQPGQSLTLIATANQGSEATYESGFVIDKFPISRPNLTFSTLTVSNMSPEDSSIYLCSVEGDRDYGYTFGSGTRLTVV.

This chain links TRBV5-1 with TRBJ2-5; TRBD1 might be the D (6 bases). Trimming shortened V by 5 bases and J by 5 bases, and 19 bases separated the two germline ends. Per germline, CDR1 SGHRS and CDR2 YFSETQ. The CDR3 consists of 15 residues. In DNA, the CDR3 is TGCGCCAGCAGTCTAAACAGGGTGACCGGGGAGACCCAGTACTTC. Translated, it gives CASSLNRVTGETQYF.

The chain combines TRBV7-2 with TRBJ2-7; 7 nucleotides line up with TRBD1. From germline, CDR1 is SGHTA and CDR2 FQGNSA. Trimming took 5 bases from V and 9 from J; bases not matched to a gene: 16. The CDR3 sequence is 15 residues long. CDR3: CASSVGTVRTYRQYF. The CDR3 nucleotides are TGTGCCAGCAGCGTAGGGACAGTGCGCACCTACCGGCAGTACTTC.

This clone was detected only a few times. The chain has TRBV9 and TRBJ2-1; D is uncertain. With 3 bases removed from V and 5 bases from J, the gap between germline ends came to 18 bases. CDR3 length: 16 residues. Germline CDR1 SGDLS, CDR2 YYNGEE. The CDR3 DNA follows: TGTGCCAGCAGCGCAGCCTTTACGACTGGCAACAATGAGCAGTTCTTC. This sequence encodes CASSAAFTTGNNEQFF.

The V gene is TRBV14, the J gene TRBJ2-4; perhaps TRBD2 as D (6 bases). Germline V gives CDR1 SGHDN, CDR2 FVKESK. V was pared by 4 bases and J by 6 bases, with 13 bases between. CDR3 length equals 14 residues. CDR3 protein: CASSRGGVANIQYF. Here the CDR3 DNA reads TGTGCCAGCAGCCGGGGCGGGGTTGCAAACATTCAGTACTTC.

The chain employs TRBV29-1 and TRBJ1-1; 7 nucleotides line up with TRBD1. The germline V gene has CDR1 SQVTM and CDR2 ANQGSEA. With 7 bases clipped from V and 5 bases from J, the junction kept 13 bases outside the gene matches. There are 14 residues in the CDR3. Here the CDR3 reads CSADRDSPSTEAFF. CDR3 bases: TGCAGCGCCGACCGGGACAGCCCGAGTACTGAAGCTTTCTTT.